Listed here is a single T cell receptor (beta chain). Its antigen remains unidentified. 13 Jbeta primers and 60 Vbeta primers were used for the PCR. Assay used: immunoSEQ multiplex PCR; TCRdb lists only in-frame clones, some missing. Among some 130,000 clones, roughly 85% were seen once, and the ten largest hold about 6.8%. This CDR3 comprises 15 residues. Germline V lookup: CDR1 LNHDA, CDR2 SQIVND (reference sequence). With 3 bases removed from V and 2 bases from J, the gap between germline ends came to 12 bases. The data belong to a study of cytomegalovirus exposure and HLA in healthy donors. Across the whole study: The roughly 100 million unique TCR beta sequences, from roughly 170 million T cells, were found by an earlier analysis.

Study results and caveats: A later analysis linked a missense DCLRE1C variant to TCR beta V- and J-gene trimming. Beyond CMV serostatus, there was no information to go on about immune exposure. According to an earlier analysis, most TCR beta V segments yielded productive rearrangements about 90% or about 30% of the time.

This chain links TRBV19 with TRBJ2-3; D possibly corresponds to TRBD1 (5 bases). This TCR was sampled from a man in his forties in good health and CMV-seropositive. The sequenced sample consisted of PBMCs. The CDR3 is CASSIWQGYTDTQYF. The CDR3 region has the DNA TGTGCCAGTAGTATCTGGCAGGGATACACAGATACGCAGTATTTT.